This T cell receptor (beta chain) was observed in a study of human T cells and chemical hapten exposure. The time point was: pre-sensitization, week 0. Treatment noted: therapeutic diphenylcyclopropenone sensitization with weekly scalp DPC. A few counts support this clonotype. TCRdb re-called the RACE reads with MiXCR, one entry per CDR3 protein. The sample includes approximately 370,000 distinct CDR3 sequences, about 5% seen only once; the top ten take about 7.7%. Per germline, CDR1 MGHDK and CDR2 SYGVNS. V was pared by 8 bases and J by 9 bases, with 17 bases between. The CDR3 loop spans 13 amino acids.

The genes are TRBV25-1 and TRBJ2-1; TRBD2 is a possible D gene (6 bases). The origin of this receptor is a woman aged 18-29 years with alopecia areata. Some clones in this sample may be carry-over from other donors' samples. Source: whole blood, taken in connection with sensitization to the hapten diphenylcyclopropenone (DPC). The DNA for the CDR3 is TGTGCCAGCCGACCTAGTGCGCGGGGTGAGCAGTTCTTC. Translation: CASRPSARGEQFF.